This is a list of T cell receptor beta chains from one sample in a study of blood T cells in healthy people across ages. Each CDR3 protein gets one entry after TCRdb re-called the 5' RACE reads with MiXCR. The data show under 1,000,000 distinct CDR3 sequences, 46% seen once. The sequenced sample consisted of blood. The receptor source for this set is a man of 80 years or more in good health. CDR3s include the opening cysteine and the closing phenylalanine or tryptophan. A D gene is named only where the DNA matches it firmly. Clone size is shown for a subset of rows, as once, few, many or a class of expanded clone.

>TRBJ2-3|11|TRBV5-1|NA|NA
TGCGCCAGCAGCGAACTAGATACGCAGTATTTT
CASSELDTQYF
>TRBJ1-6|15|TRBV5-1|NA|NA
TGCGCCAGCAGCTTAACGAGCCAGGGGAATTCACCCCTCCACTTT
CASSLTSQGNSPLHF
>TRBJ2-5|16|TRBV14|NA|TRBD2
TGTGCCAGCAGCCCCGTTCGGCGGGGGGCAGGAGAGACCCAGTACTTC
CASSPVRRGAGETQYF
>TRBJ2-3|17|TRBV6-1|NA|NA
TGTGCCAGCAGTGAAAGGCGGGGGCCCCCTTTCGCAGATACGCAGTATTTT
CASSERRGPPFADTQYF
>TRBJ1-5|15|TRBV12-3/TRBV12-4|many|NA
TGTGCCAGCAGTCCACGGGGCTATAGCAATCAGCCCCAGCATTTT
CASSPRGYSNQPQHF
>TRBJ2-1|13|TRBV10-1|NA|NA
TGCGCCAGCAGTGAGACCGCTTCGGGTGAGCAGTTCTTC
CASSETASGEQFF
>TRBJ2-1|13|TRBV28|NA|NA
TGTGCCAGCAGTGTAATGGGTAACAATGAGCAGTTCTTC
CASSVMGNNEQFF
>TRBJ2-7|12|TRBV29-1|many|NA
TGCAGCGTTGAGGGGTCCGGGGACGAGCAGTACTTC
CSVEGSGDEQYF
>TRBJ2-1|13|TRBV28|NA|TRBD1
TGTGCCAGCAGGACAGGGGTATACAATGAGCAGTTCTTC
CASRTGVYNEQFF
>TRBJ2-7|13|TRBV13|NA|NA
TGTGCCAGCAGCTTCGCAGTAATGTACGAGCAGTACTTC
CASSFAVMYEQYF
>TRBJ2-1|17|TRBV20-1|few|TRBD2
TGCAGTGCTAGAGATGTGGGAGTAGCGGGAGGGCCGCATGAGCAGTTCTTC
CSARDVGVAGGPHEQFF
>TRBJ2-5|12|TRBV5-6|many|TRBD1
TGTGCCAGCAGCCGGACAGGGCGAGCCCAGTACTTC
CASSRTGRAQYF
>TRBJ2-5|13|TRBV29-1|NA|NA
TGCAGCGTTGCTTGGGGTGGGGGGCAGACCCAGTACTTC
CSVAWGGGQTQYF
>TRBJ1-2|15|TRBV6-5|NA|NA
TGTGCCAGCAGTTACTCGAGTAGGACACACTATGGCTACACCTTC
CASSYSSRTHYGYTF
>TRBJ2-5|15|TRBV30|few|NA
TGTGCCTGGATAGGTGACGCAGGGAACCAAGAGACCCAGTACTTC
CAWIGDAGNQETQYF
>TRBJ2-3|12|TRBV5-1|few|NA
TGCGCCAGCAGCTCGCTCCGGGATACGCAGTATTTT
CASSSLRDTQYF
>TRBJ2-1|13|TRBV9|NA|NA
TGTGCCAGCAGCGTAGCTCTGGGGTATGAGCAGTTCTTC
CASSVALGYEQFF
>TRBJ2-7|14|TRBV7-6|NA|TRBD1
TGTGCCAGCAGCGCAAACAGGGGACGCTACGAGCAGTACTTC
CASSANRGRYEQYF
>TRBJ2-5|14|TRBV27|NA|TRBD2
TGTGCCAGCAGTTTTCTTCTAGCGGGAGGTGAGCAGTACTTC
CASSFLLAGGEQYF
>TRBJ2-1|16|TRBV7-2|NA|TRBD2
TGTGCCAGCAGCTTAGATCGCCTAGCGGGAGACATTGAGCAGTTCTTC
CASSLDRLAGDIEQFF
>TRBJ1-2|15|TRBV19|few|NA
TGTGCCATCGCCCCCAGGGCGAGTTCTAACTATGGCTACACCTTC
CAIAPRASSNYGYTF
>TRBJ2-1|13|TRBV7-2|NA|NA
TGTGCCAGCAGCTCGGGCCAGACAGGTGAGCAGTTCTTC
CASSSGQTGEQFF
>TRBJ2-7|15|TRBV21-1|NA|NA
TGTGTCAGCACCGAAGGGCAGCAGGGATCCTACGAGCAGTACTTC
CVSTEGQQGSYEQYF
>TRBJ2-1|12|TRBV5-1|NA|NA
TGCGCCAGCAGCTTGCCGACAGACGAGCAGTTCTTC
CASSLPTDEQFF
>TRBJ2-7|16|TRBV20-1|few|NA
TGCAGTGCTAGAGATACCAGGGGTCCCAGCTCCTACGAGCAGTACTTC
CSARDTRGPSSYEQYF
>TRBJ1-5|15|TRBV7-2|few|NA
TGTGCCAGCAGCTTAGCGGCAGTCTTGGGTCAGCCCCAGCATTTT
CASSLAAVLGQPQHF
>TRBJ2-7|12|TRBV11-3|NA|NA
TGTGCCAGCAGCGAAATTGCCTACGAGCAGTACTTC
CASSEIAYEQYF
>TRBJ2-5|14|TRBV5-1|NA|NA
TGCGCCAGCAGCGAAGCCCAACTGGGAGAGACCCAGTACTTC
CASSEAQLGETQYF
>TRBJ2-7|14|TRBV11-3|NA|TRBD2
TGTGCCAGCAGAGGACTAGCGGGAGGTAATGAGCAGTACTTC
CASRGLAGGNEQYF
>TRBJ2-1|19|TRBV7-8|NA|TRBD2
TGTGCCAGCAGCTTAGTGCGCGGGAGGGCGAGTCCCTACTACAATGAGCAGTTCTTC
CASSLVRGRASPYYNEQFF
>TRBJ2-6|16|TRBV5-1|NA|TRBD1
TGCGCCAGCAGCTGGGACAGGGCCTCTGGGGCCAACGTCCTGACTTTC
CASSWDRASGANVLTF
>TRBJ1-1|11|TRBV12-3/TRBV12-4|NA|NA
TGTGCCAGCAGTTTTTTGAATGAAGCTTTCTTT
CASSFLNEAFF
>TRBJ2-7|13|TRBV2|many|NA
TGTGCCAGCAGAGTATACACCGGCAACGAGCAGTACTTC
CASRVYTGNEQYF
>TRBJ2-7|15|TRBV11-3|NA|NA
TGTGCCAGCAGCTTAAGTAGTATGTCCTACAATGAGCAGTACTTC
CASSLSSMSYNEQYF
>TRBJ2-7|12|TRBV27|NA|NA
TGTGCCAGCAGCTCGGCCGGCTACGAGCAGTACTTC
CASSSAGYEQYF
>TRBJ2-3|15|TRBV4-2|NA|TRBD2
TGTGCCAGCAGCCTGGGACTAGCGGCTGCAGATACGCAGTATTTT
CASSLGLAAADTQYF
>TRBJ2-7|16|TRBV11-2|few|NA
TGTGCCAGCAGCTTAGGGGTGGGACTCAATCCCTACGAGCAGTACTTC
CASSLGVGLNPYEQYF
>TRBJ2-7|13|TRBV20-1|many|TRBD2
TGCAGTGCCCGGGGGGACTACCTTTACGAGCAGTACTTC
CSARGDYLYEQYF
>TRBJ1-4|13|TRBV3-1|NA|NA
TGTGCCAGCAGCCAAGACCGGGGGGGAAAACTGTTTTTT
CASSQDRGGKLFF
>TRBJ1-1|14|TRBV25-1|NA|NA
TGTGCCAGCAGCTTAGGACGGCGGGGGACTGAAGCTTTCTTT
CASSLGRRGTEAFF
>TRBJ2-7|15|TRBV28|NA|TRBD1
TGTGCCAGCAACCCCCAGGACAGGCGCTCCTACGAGCAGTACTTC
CASNPQDRRSYEQYF
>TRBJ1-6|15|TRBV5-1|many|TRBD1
TGCGCCAGCAGCTCCGGGACAGGGGACAATTCACCCCTCCACTTT
CASSSGTGDNSPLHF
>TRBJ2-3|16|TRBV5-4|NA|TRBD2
TGTGCCAGCAGACTAGCGGGGGGGCCCCTCACAGATACGCAGTATTTT
CASRLAGGPLTDTQYF
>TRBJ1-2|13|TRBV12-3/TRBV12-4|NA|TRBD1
TGTGCCAGCAGGGACAGGGGGGGTATTAGCTACACCTTC
CASRDRGGISYTF
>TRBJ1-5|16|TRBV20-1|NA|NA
TGCAGTGCTAGAGAGTTAGGCACCTGGGGCAATCAGCCCCAGCATTTT
CSARELGTWGNQPQHF
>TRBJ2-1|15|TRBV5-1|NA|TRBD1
TGCGCCAGCGGCCGCCGGGGCACAGGGGACAATGAGCAGTTCTTC
CASGRRGTGDNEQFF
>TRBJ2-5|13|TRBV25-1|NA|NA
TGTGCCACCACGGCCCGGGGAAGAGAGACCCAGTACTTC
CATTARGRETQYF
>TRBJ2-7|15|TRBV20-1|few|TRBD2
TGCAGTGCTAGAGAAGACGGGGGGGGCTCCTACGAGCAGTACTTC
CSAREDGGGSYEQYF
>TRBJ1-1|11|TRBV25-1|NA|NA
TGTGCCAGCAGAGGGGGGACTGAAGCTTTCTTT
CASRGGTEAFF
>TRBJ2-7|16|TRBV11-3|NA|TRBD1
TGTGCCAGCAGCCTCATAACCGGGACAGGGTTCTACGAGCAGTACTTC
CASSLITGTGFYEQYF
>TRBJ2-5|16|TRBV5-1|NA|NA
TGCGCCGGCAGCCTTGGCCCCGGCCCCGGCCAAGAGACCCAGTACTTC
CAGSLGPGPGQETQYF
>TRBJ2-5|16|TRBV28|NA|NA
TGTGCCAGCAGTTACTACGGGGCCAGGTACCAAGAGACCCAGTACTTC
CASSYYGARYQETQYF
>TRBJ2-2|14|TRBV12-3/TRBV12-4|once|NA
TGTGCCAGCAGTGTAGTCCCACCCACCGGGGAGCTGTTTTTT
CASSVVPPTGELFF
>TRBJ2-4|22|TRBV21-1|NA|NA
TGTGCCAGCAGGCAAAATGGGAGGGTGGCTAGCGGCCTTGCTCTGGACTGGAACATTCAGTACTTC
CASRQNGRVASGLALDWNIQYF
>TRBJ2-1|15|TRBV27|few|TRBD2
TGTGCCAGCAGTTTAAAGGCGGGGGGATACAATGAGCAGTTCTTC
CASSLKAGGYNEQFF
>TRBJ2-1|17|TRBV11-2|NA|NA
TGTGCCAGCAGCCACCCACCCGGCCAAACCTCTTACAATGAGCAGTTCTTC
CASSHPPGQTSYNEQFF
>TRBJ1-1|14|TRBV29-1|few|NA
TGCAGCGTTGGGACAACAGGGTTGAACACTGAAGCTTTCTTT
CSVGTTGLNTEAFF